A selection of T cell receptor beta chains follows, all from one sample in a study of spatial heterogeneity in lung cancer. From the 5' RACE reads, TCRdb called clonotypes with MiXCR, one entry per CDR3 protein. This table holds roughly 5,700 distinct CDR3 sequences, over 20% found once. The source material was lung tumor tissue, sampled at surgery. Every receptor here comes from a male donor with early-stage non-small cell lung cancer. CDR3s include the opening cysteine and the closing phenylalanine or tryptophan. The order of the fields is CDR3 protein, CDR3 DNA, D gene, J gene, V gene, clone size, CDR3 length. D genes are given only for firm matches. Rows give clone size only sometimes, using once, few, many, or a class for an expanded clone.

CSARGAVDIQFF	TGCAGTGCTAGAGGGGCCGTAGATATTCAGTTCTTC	.	TRBJ2-1	TRBV20-1	few	12
CASSLGGPGTEAFF	TGTGCCAGCAGCTTAGGTGGGCCCGGCACTGAAGCTTTCTTT	.	TRBJ1-1	TRBV7-9	medium-sized	14
CASSDGRNQPQHF	TGTGCCAGCAGTGATGGACGGAATCAGCCCCAGCATTTT	.	TRBJ1-5	TRBV12-3/TRBV12-4	medium-sized	13
CASSLASTGNTIYF	TGTGCCAGCAGCTTAGCCAGCACTGGAAACACCATATATTTT	.	TRBJ1-3	TRBV7-6	medium-sized	14
CAWSVIGNTEAFF	TGTGCCTGGAGTGTAATAGGGAACACTGAAGCTTTCTTT	.	TRBJ1-1	TRBV30	medium-sized	13
CSAGRDRVTDTQYF	TGCAGTGCTGGCCGGGACAGGGTCACAGATACGCAGTATTTT	TRBD1	TRBJ2-3	TRBV20-1	medium-sized	14
CSVSLTSTDTQYF	TGCAGCGTTAGTCTCACTAGCACAGATACGCAGTATTTT	.	TRBJ2-3	TRBV29-1	few	13
CASSPLAGGRTGELFF	TGTGCCAGCTCACCCCTAGCGGGAGGTCGAACCGGGGAGCTGTTTTTT	TRBD2	TRBJ2-2	TRBV18	few	16
CASSSGVGNTEAFF	TGTGCCAGCTCATCGGGAGTAGGGAACACTGAAGCTTTCTTT	.	TRBJ1-1	TRBV18	few	14
CATSALKAVGDEQFF	TGTGCCACCAGTGCCCTTAAGGCTGTCGGCGATGAGCAGTTCTTC	.	TRBJ2-1	TRBV24-1	medium-sized	15
CASSSAGAGTDTQYF	TGCGCCAGCAGCTCCGCGGGGGCGGGGACAGATACGCAGTATTTT	.	TRBJ2-3	TRBV5-1	few	15
CASSPASGSNEQFF	TGTGCCAGTAGTCCCGCTAGCGGGAGTAATGAGCAGTTCTTC	TRBD2	TRBJ2-1	TRBV19	few	14
CASGGNTQYF	TGTGCCAGCGGTGGGAATACGCAGTATTTT	.	TRBJ2-3	TRBV6-5	many	10
CSARGVTSVEQFF	TGCAGTGCTAGAGGAGTGACTAGCGTTGAGCAGTTCTTC	TRBD2	TRBJ2-1	TRBV20-1	medium-sized	13
CASSLRQEQYF	TGTGCCAGCAGTTTGAGGCAGGAGCAGTACTTC	.	TRBJ2-7	TRBV12-3/TRBV12-4	.	11
CSGKELNTEAFF	TGCAGCGGCAAGGAGTTAAACACTGAAGCTTTCTTT	.	TRBJ1-1	TRBV29-1	medium-sized	12
CASSKTGGVGLGTEAFF	TGTGCCAGCAGCAAGACAGGGGGCGTAGGGCTGGGCACTGAAGCTTTCTTT	TRBD1	TRBJ1-1	TRBV7-3	medium-sized	17
CASSLWTSGSSYEQYF	TGTGCCAGCAGCCTGTGGACTAGCGGGAGCTCCTACGAGCAGTACTTC	TRBD2	TRBJ2-7	TRBV7-8	medium-sized	16
CSVEGTSSSYNEQFF	TGCAGCGTTGAGGGGACTTCGAGCTCCTACAATGAGCAGTTCTTC	.	TRBJ2-1	TRBV29-1	.	15
CAISEAGGRTEAFF	TGTGCCATCAGTGAAGCAGGGGGTAGGACTGAAGCTTTCTTT	TRBD1	TRBJ1-1	TRBV10-3	medium-sized	14
CAISESQSFSGAEQYF	TGTGCCATCAGTGAGTCTCAATCATTCTCAGGGGCCGAGCAGTACTTC	.	TRBJ2-7	TRBV10-3	medium-sized	16
CASSQGTGANVLTF	TGTGCCAGCAGTCAAGGGACTGGGGCCAACGTCCTGACTTTC	.	TRBJ2-6	TRBV6-6	.	14
CASTQGGGGETQYF	TGTGCCAGCACTCAAGGTGGGGGAGGAGAGACCCAGTACTTC	.	TRBJ2-5	TRBV6-9	.	14
CSVSSGSYEQYF	TGCAGCGTTTCTAGCGGATCCTACGAGCAGTACTTC	TRBD2	TRBJ2-7	TRBV29-1	.	12
CASSKTGVEGYTF	TGTGCCAGCAGCAAGACAGGGGTTGAAGGCTACACCTTC	TRBD1	TRBJ1-2	TRBV5-6	medium-sized	13
CSAPGLAGTDTQYF	TGCAGTGCCCCTGGACTAGCGGGCACAGATACGCAGTATTTT	TRBD2	TRBJ2-3	TRBV20-1	medium-sized	14
CASSLFRDSYNEQFF	TGTGCCAGCAGCTTATTCCGGGACAGCTACAATGAGCAGTTCTTC	TRBD1	TRBJ2-1	TRBV5-6	.	15
CASSLATGTSGSYEQYF	TGTGCCAGCAGCTTGGCCACCGGGACTAGCGGCTCCTACGAGCAGTACTTC	TRBD2	TRBJ2-7	TRBV5-5	few	17
CASSSDVVLSPLHF	TGTGCCAGCAGTTCGGACGTCGTGCTTTCACCCCTCCACTTT	.	TRBJ1-6	TRBV7-9	medium-sized	14
CASSQGSGEGQETQYF	TGTGCCAGCAGCCAAGGGTCAGGGGAAGGCCAAGAGACCCAGTACTTC	.	TRBJ2-5	TRBV3-1	few	16
CASSLSTSGRNEQYF	TGTGCCAGCAGTTTATCTACTAGCGGGCGCAACGAGCAGTACTTC	TRBD2	TRBJ2-7	TRBV27	.	15
CASSSRKVAGEGETQYF	TGTGCCAGCAGCTCCCGAAAGGTAGCGGGAGAGGGAGAGACCCAGTACTTC	TRBD2	TRBJ2-5	TRBV3-1	medium-sized	17
CASSLGQDDGPQHF	TGCGCCAGCAGCCTAGGACAGGATGACGGGCCCCAGCATTTT	TRBD1	TRBJ1-5	TRBV5-1	medium-sized	14
CASSLTQADTQYF	TGTGCCAGCAGTTTAACGCAGGCAGATACGCAGTATTTT	.	TRBJ2-3	TRBV28	few	13
CATGQGQGYTF	TGTGCCACTGGACAGGGACAAGGCTACACCTTC	TRBD1	TRBJ1-2	TRBV19	many	11
CASGRGTGELFF	TGTGCCAGCGGGAGAGGGACCGGGGAGCTGTTTTTT	.	TRBJ2-2	TRBV27	many	12
CASSLTGTHEQFF	TGTGCCAGCAGCTTAACTGGGACCCATGAGCAGTTCTTC	.	TRBJ2-1	TRBV7-3	few	13
CATSDDRAMNTGELFF	TGTGCCACCAGTGATGACAGGGCCATGAACACCGGGGAGCTGTTTTTT	TRBD1	TRBJ2-2	TRBV24-1	many	16
CASSRLQGSYEQYF	TGTGCCAGCAGCCGACTACAGGGGAGTTACGAGCAGTACTTC	TRBD1	TRBJ2-7	TRBV7-9	.	14
CASSSGGQGINEQFF	TGTGCCAGCAGTTCCGGGGGACAGGGCATAAATGAGCAGTTCTTC	TRBD1	TRBJ2-1	TRBV2	medium-sized	15
CASSQEGASGRSKQFF	TGTGCCAGCAGCCAAGAGGGGGCTAGCGGGAGATCGAAGCAGTTCTTC	TRBD2	TRBJ2-1	TRBV14	.	16
CASSSGLAGTDTQYF	TGCGCCAGCAGCTCGGGACTAGCGGGGACAGATACGCAGTATTTT	TRBD2	TRBJ2-3	TRBV5-1	few	15
CASSRTRSTTDTQYF	TGTGCCAGCAGTAGGACTAGGTCTACCACAGATACGCAGTATTTT	TRBD2	TRBJ2-3	TRBV6-1	.	15